Following are 15 T cell receptor beta chains from one sample sequenced in a study of blood T cells in healthy people across ages. Primed by a sample-barcoded 5' primer and a J-beta primer mix, a second PCR proceeded for roughly 6 to 12 cycles. TCRdb recomputed calls from the 5' RACE reads with MiXCR, one row per CDR3 protein. The data show hundreds of thousands of distinct CDR3 sequences, under 25% seen once. The sample comprised blood. The receptors were sampled from a man between 65 and 79 years old in good health.

This clonotype was picked up many times. The chain carries TRBV12-3 or TRBV12-4 and TRBJ1-4; D gene ambiguous. The CDR3 contains 14 residues. V lost 3 bases, J lost 0 bases, and 5 bases lay in between. CDR3: CASSLVATNEKLFF. The CDR3 region has the DNA TGTGCCAGCAGTTTGGTTGCAACTAATGAAAAACTGTTTTTT.

Only a few counts were recorded for this clonotype. The V and J genes are TRBV6-6 and TRBJ2-3; 11 bases map to TRBD1. The ends lost 0 bases at V and 3 bases at J; junction bases unmatched: 2. The length of the CDR3 is 16 residues. From germline, CDR1 is MNHNY and CDR2 SVGAGI (reference sequence). In DNA form, the CDR3 reads TGTGCCAGCAGTTACTCGGGACAGGGGGGTACAGATACGCAGTATTTT. It encodes CASSYSGQGGTDTQYF.

The chain recombines TRBV9 with TRBJ2-1, with no clear D. The DNA end is more similar to TRBJ2-5, so the J call may be wrong. The CDR3 length is 14 residues. Germline assignment: CDR1 SGDLS and CDR2 YYNGEE. The CDR3 DNA is TGTGCCAGCAGCGTAGCTGCCTACCAAGAGACCCAGTACTTC. The encoded protein is CASSVAAYQETQYF.

CDR3 sequence: CASSLGRGLAGASTQYF. In DNA form, the CDR3 reads TGTGCCAGCAGTTTAGGGAGGGGACTAGCGGGAGCTTCTACGCAGTATTTT. The J gene is TRBJ2-3, the V gene TRBV12-3 or TRBV12-4, with 14 bases aligning to TRBD2. The length of the CDR3 is 17 residues. Trimming removed 1 base from V and 8 bases from J; junction bases left unmatched: 8.

There are a few counts of this clonotype. A junction end diverges from the germline sequence, so it may reflect a read error. The J gene is TRBJ2-7, the V gene TRBV20-1, with no clear D. This CDR3 comprises 12 residues. Germline CDR1 reads DFQATT; CDR2 reads SNEGSKA (reference sequence). The CDR3 protein is CSARDGAETQNF. CDR3 bases: TGCAGTGCTAGAGATGGAGCTGAGACCCAGAACTTC.

This clonotype was seen more than once but under ten times. This sequence joins TRBV4-3 and TRBJ2-3; the D gene could be TRBD1 or TRBD2 (5 bases each). In germline, CDR1 is LGHNA, CDR2 YSLEER. The ends were cut back, 2 bases at V and 1 base at J, with 10 bases in the middle. The CDR3 length is 15 residues. CDR3 protein: CASSQRGTGTDTQYF. The CDR3 DNA follows: TGCGCCAGCAGCCAACGAGGGACGGGCACAGATACGCAGTATTTT.

The V and J genes are TRBV7-9 and TRBJ1-2; 8 bases fit TRBD1. Germline loops: CDR1 SEHNR, CDR2 FQNEAQ (reference sequence). The CDR3 has 13 amino acids. Losses at the gene ends were 5 bases for V and 7 bases for J; bases not matched to a gene: 6. The CDR3 coding sequence is TGTGCCAGCAGCCCAATCGACAGGGGTGGCTACACCTTC. This sequence encodes CASSPIDRGGYTF.

V usage is TRBV13 and J usage is TRBJ2-5; TRBD1 might be the D (6 bases). This CDR3 contains 13 residues. V lost 5 bases and J 4 bases, leaving 11 bases between the germline ends. The V gene's germline CDR1 is PRHDT and CDR2 FYEKMQ (reference sequence). Here the CDR3 DNA reads TGTGCCAGCAGCACCAGGACAGCAGAGACCCAGTACTTC. It yields the protein CASSTRTAETQYF. Filled out from reference TRBV13 and TRBJ2-5, the complete variable domain reads AAGVIQSPRHLIKEKRETATLKCYPIPRHDTVYWYQQGPGQDPQFLISFYEKMQSDKGSIPDRFSAQQFSDYHSELNMSSLELGDSALYFCASSTRTAETQYFGPGTRLLVL.

This clonotype was found a few times. The J gene is TRBJ2-5, the V gene TRBV20-1; D might be TRBD2 (6 bases). The CDR3 totals 15 residues. Between the trimmed V and J ends, which lost 4 bases and 1 base, there was a span of 16 bases. Germline V gene data show CDR1 as DFQATT and CDR2 as SNEGSKA (reference sequence). CDR3 sequence (DNA): TGCAGTGCTACCGGTAGCGGCGGGACCCAAGAGACCCAGTACTTC. Amino acids: CSATGSGGTQETQYF.

This sequence joins TRBV5-1 and TRBJ2-3; 9 positions match TRBD2. Germline V lookup: CDR1 SGHRS, CDR2 YFSETQ. Trimming cost V 6 bases and J 6 bases; bases outside gene matches: 8. The CDR3 length is 14 residues. The CDR3 loop is CASKRTSATDTQYF. Written as DNA, the CDR3 is TGCGCCAGCAAGCGGACTAGCGCGACCGATACGCAGTATTTT.

The chain is built from TRBV6-6 and TRBJ2-5; 7 bases fit TRBD1. Gene TRBJ2-7 matches the end of the DNA better, so the J call may be wrong. The CDR3 runs to 12 residues. Looked up from germline, CDR1 is MNHNY and CDR2 is SVGAGI (reference sequence). The DNA for the CDR3 is TGTGCCAGCAGGGGACAGTCCTACGAGCAGTACTTC. This sequence encodes CASRGQSYEQYF.

This clonotype was found a few times. CDR3 sequence reads: CASSVQGALSGNTIYF. The CDR3 DNA reads as TGTGCCAGCAGTGTACAGGGGGCACTTTCTGGAAACACCATATATTTT. The V call is TRBV12-3 or TRBV12-4, the J call TRBJ1-3, with 9 bases lining up with TRBD1. The CDR3 consists of 16 residues. Germline trimming cut 5 bases from V and 1 base from J; bases unmatched to any gene: 6.

The chain recombines TRBV20-1 with TRBJ1-1, with D unresolved. V shed 0 bases and J shed 0 bases, with 8 bases lying between them. CDR1 and CDR2 from the germline V gene are DFQATT and SNEGSKA (reference sequence). This CDR3 spans 14 amino acids. The CDR3 nucleotides are TGCAGTGCTAGAGATACCCTTATGAACACTGAAGCTTTCTTT. Encoded protein: CSARDTLMNTEAFF.

This clonotype was detected only a few times. This chain's CDR3 is CASSFTGSGQPQHF. CDR3 bases: TGTGCCAGCAGCTTTACAGGGTCGGGTCAGCCCCAGCATTTT. The chain links TRBV7-2 to TRBJ1-5; D possibly corresponds to TRBD1 (6 bases). The germline V gene has CDR1 SGHTA and CDR2 FQGNSA. V lost 3 bases and J lost 6, with 12 bases in between. This CDR3 has 14 residues.

There are a few counts of this clonotype. This sequence joins TRBV20-1 and TRBJ2-7; 11 nucleotides match TRBD2. This CDR3 region has 16 residues. J lost 4 bases, V lost 3 bases, and 11 bases had no gene match. Germline assignment: CDR1 DFQATT and CDR2 SNEGSKA (reference sequence). Written as DNA, the CDR3 is TGCAGTGCTAGGACAGCACTAGCGGGAGTTGGATACGAGCAGTACTTC. This translates into CSARTALAGVGYEQYF.